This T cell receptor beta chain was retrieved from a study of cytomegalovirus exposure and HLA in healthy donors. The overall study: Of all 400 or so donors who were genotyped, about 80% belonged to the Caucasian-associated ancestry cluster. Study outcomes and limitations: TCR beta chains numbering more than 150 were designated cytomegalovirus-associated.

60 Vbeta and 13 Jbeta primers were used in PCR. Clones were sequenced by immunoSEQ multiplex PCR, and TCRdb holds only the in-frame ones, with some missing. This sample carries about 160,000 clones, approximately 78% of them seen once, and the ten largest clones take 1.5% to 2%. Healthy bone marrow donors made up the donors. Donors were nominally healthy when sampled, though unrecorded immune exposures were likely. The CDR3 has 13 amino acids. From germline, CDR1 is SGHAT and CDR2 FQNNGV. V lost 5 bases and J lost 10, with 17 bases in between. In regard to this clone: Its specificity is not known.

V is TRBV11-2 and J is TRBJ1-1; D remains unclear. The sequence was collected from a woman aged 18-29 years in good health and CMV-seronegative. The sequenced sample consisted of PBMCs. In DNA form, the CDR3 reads TGTGCCAGCAGCCCCAGTTGGCAGGAAGGAGCTTTCTTT. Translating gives CASSPSWQEGAFF.